This T cell receptor (beta chain) was profiled in a study of blood T cell repertoires in COVID-19. Study background: COVID-19 samples from acute and convalescent phases originated in the United States, Italy and Spain. T cells, B-cell-depleted T cells, or PBMCs supplied cDNA or gDNA.

J gave up 4 bases and V 0 bases, and 4 bases lay outside the gene matches. The CDR3 length is 15 residues. Germline V gene data show CDR1 as SGHRS and CDR2 as YFSETQ. Methods used by the authors: From reference gene primer amplification, estimates of nucleated cell counts were derived. Produced via immunoSEQ multiplex PCR; TCRdb's table is partial and in-frame only. That table is the source of V, J and clone size, and D and trimming were worked out from the DNA. The profile shows 270,000 or so clones, roughly 91% of them singletons. This sequence was found in a man aged 40-55 years with acute or convalescent COVID-19. Sequencing was done on a sample of peripheral blood. The chain carries TRBV5-1 and TRBJ2-1; 7 nucleotides agree with TRBD1. This chain's CDR3 is CASSLGDSRYNEQFF. The CDR3 DNA sequence: TGCGCCAGCAGCTTGGGGGACAGCCGTTACAATGAGCAGTTCTTC.